This TCR beta chain appears in the sequencing data of a study of blood T cell repertoires in COVID-19. Across the whole study: Samples came from the United States, Italy and Spain, spanning acute and convalescent COVID-19. T cells, B-cell-depleted T cells, or PBMCs provided the cDNA or gDNA that served as material.

This table comes from immunoSEQ multiplex PCR, and its TCRdb copy is limited to in-frame clones, with some not included. The data show about 180,000 clones, approximately 85% seen once. Trimming took 2 bases from V and 5 from J, leaving 17 bases between them. This CDR3 has 16 amino acids. The specimen sequenced was peripheral blood. The chain is built from TRBV5-3 and TRBJ1-5; D gene ambiguous. TRBV5-3 is known as an ORF, though its function is uncertain. This clonotype was obtained from a man aged 55 to 69 with acute or convalescent COVID-19. Here the CDR3 DNA reads TGTGCCAGAAGCTTCAGGTTAACCCACTTTTATCAGCCCCAGCATTTT. Translation: CARSFRLTHFYQPQHF.